These 24 T cell receptor beta chains originate from one sample sequenced in a study of T cells in Graves' hyperthyroidism and ophthalmopathy. Using RNA transcripts as the source, TCR beta CDR3 regions were amplified. With the HTBI primer set, the TCR CDR3 went through a first round of RT-PCR. TCRdb processed the multiplex PCR reads anew with MiXCR; each CDR3 protein has one entry. Found here are approximately 210,000 distinct CDR3 sequences, over 15% of them singletons; the top ten hold roughly 53%. The sequencing sample was made of blood. The source of these receptors is a man aged 50-59 years with Graves' hyperthyroidism.

This clonotype was observed many times. This chain links TRBV6-2 or TRBV6-3 with TRBJ2-5; D might be TRBD2 (5 bases). V dropped 6 bases and J dropped 5 bases, with 13 bases sitting between them. CDR3 length: 13 residues. CDR1 and CDR2 from the germline V gene are MNHEY and SVGEGT. The CDR3 DNA sequence: TGTGCCAGCAGGGCCCGCCGGAGGGAGACCCAGTACTTC. Translation gives CASRARRRETQYF.

This clonotype was detected many times. This chain links TRBV28 with TRBJ2-7; a weak D match, TRBD1 (6 bases). Trimming shortened V by 7 bases and J by 0 bases, and 10 bases separated the two germline ends. This CDR3 comprises 13 residues. The germline CDR1 and CDR2 sequences are MDHEN and SYDVKM. The CDR3 DNA sequence: TGTGCCAGCAACTCACAGGGCTCCTACGAGCAGTACTTC. Protein product: CASNSQGSYEQYF.

In this sample, this clonotype turned up many times. This chain joins TRBV20-1 and TRBJ2-1, with 9 bases that match TRBD2. Trimming took 1 base from V and 6 from J; bases not matched to a gene: 10. Germline values: CDR1 DFQATT, CDR2 SNEGSKA (reference sequence). This CDR3 contains 16 residues. CDR3 sequence: CSARAPPSGTANEQFF. The CDR3 DNA follows: TGCAGTGCTAGAGCTCCCCCTAGCGGGACCGCCAATGAGCAGTTCTTC.

V and J are TRBV24-1 and TRBJ2-1; TRBD1 might be the D (6 bases). Trimming removed 4 bases at V and 14 bases at J, with 17 bases between. The CDR3 covers 13 residues. Germline loops: CDR1 KGHDR, CDR2 SFDVKD. CDR3 residues: CATSEGGSPVEFF. In DNA form, the CDR3 reads TGTGCCACCAGTGAAGGGGGAAGTCCGGTTGAGTTCTTC.

The chain is built from TRBV12-3 or TRBV12-4 and TRBJ2-4; D is perhaps TRBD1 or TRBD2 (6 bases each). V lost 3 bases, J lost 8 bases, and 14 bases lay in between. This CDR3 has 14 residues. The CDR3 reads CASSLLGRGDIQYF. CDR3 nucleotide sequence: TGTGCCAGCAGTTTGCTAGGAAGGGGGGACATTCAGTACTTC.

This clonotype was observed at least ten times. This chain uses TRBV27 with TRBJ2-1, with D possibly TRBD2 on 5 matching bases. Germline CDR1 is MNHEY and CDR2 is SMNVEV (reference sequence). The CDR3 has 18 residues. V was shortened by 1 base and J by 0 bases, with 16 bases between the two germline ends. The CDR3 here is CASSLYSGLGSSYNEQFF. The CDR3 region has the DNA TGTGCCAGCAGTTTATATAGTGGGCTAGGGAGCTCCTACAATGAGCAGTTCTTC.

This clonotype was detected many times. The CDR3 region is CASMGGGETQYF. CDR3 in DNA: TGTGCCAGCATGGGGGGAGGGGAGACCCAGTACTTC. This chain joins TRBV6-1 and TRBJ2-5; 7 nucleotides match TRBD2. CDR1 is MNHNS and CDR2 is SASEGT in the germline V gene. Trimming at V came to 7 bases and at J to 5 bases, leaving 4 bases not matched to a gene. The CDR3 has 12 amino acids.

This clonotype was detected many times. The chain is built from TRBV18 and TRBJ1-2; D may be TRBD1 (5 bases). V gave up 0 bases and J gave up 4 bases, with 9 bases separating them. This CDR3 has 14 amino acids. Germline values: CDR1 KGHSH, CDR2 LQKENI. The CDR3 region is CASSPPGRSYGYTF. CDR3 in DNA: TGTGCCAGCTCACCACCGGGACGGAGCTATGGCTACACCTTC.

This clonotype was seen a few times. The genes are TRBV6-2 or TRBV6-3 and TRBJ1-1, with 8 positions matching TRBD1. The CDR3 length is 20 residues. Trimming removed 2 bases from V and 1 base from J; junction bases left unmatched: 18. The V gene's germline CDR1 is MNHEY and CDR2 SVGEGT. This CDR3 is CASSYPGGGQAPLTNTEAFF. CDR3 sequence (DNA): TGTGCCAGCAGTTACCCTGGGGGGGGACAGGCCCCACTAACGAACACTGAAGCTTTCTTT.

For this clonotype: A single base separates this from a much larger clone, so it may be a read error. V usage is TRBV24-1 and J usage is TRBJ2-5, with 8 bases matching TRBD1. The CDR3 contains 16 residues. In germline, CDR1 is KGHDR, CDR2 SFDVKD. CDR3 coding DNA: TGTGCCACCGGTGATGCCTCGACAGGGGCAAAAGAGACCCAGTACTTC. It encodes CATGDASTGAKETQYF.

V is TRBV29-1 and J is TRBJ1-4; 10 positions agree with TRBD1. There are 13 residues in the CDR3. The ends lost 6 bases at V and 8 bases at J; junction bases unmatched: 6. Germline V CDR1 and CDR2: SQVTM, ANQGSEA. The CDR3 is CSVRDRGREKLFF. The CDR3 coding sequence is TGCAGCGTCCGGGACAGGGGACGGGAAAAACTGTTTTTT.

This clonotype was found many times. The rearrangement uses TRBV5-1 and TRBJ2-1; TRBD2 matches 12 bases. The V segment lost 5 bases and the J segment 4 bases; nucleotides outside the gene matches: 4. CDR3 length: 15 amino acids. CDR1 and CDR2 (germline): SGHRS, YFSETQ. CDR3 amino acids: CASRAGTSGYNEQFF. CDR3 in DNA: TGCGCCAGCAGAGCAGGGACTAGCGGGTACAATGAGCAGTTCTTC.

This clonotype occurred many times. The gene calls are TRBV7-2 and TRBJ2-7; D is ambiguous. The CDR3 sequence is 13 residues long. V lost 0 bases to trimming and J lost 6 bases, with 9 bases between them. Germline loops: CDR1 SGHTA, CDR2 FQGNSA. CDR3 coding DNA: TGTGCCAGCAGCTTAGCGTACCGAAGCGAGCAGTACTTC. Translating gives CASSLAYRSEQYF.

The rearrangement links TRBV4-1 to TRBJ2-3; 12 bases map to TRBD2. This CDR3 comprises 20 residues. J was trimmed by 5 bases and V by 1 base; bases with no gene match: 16. CDR1 is MGHRA, CDR2 YSYEKL, per germline. In nucleotides, the CDR3 is TGCGCCAGCAGCCAAGCCGGACTAGCGGGACATCTAGAGAAAAGAGATACGCAGTATTTT. This gives the protein CASSQAGLAGHLEKRDTQYF.

This clonotype was observed many times. The V and J genes are TRBV2 and TRBJ2-5; D is undetermined. There are 13 residues in the CDR3. The ends were cut back, 8 bases at V and 1 base at J, with 11 bases in the middle. Germline loops: CDR1 SNHLY, CDR2 FYNNEI. The CDR3, as DNA: TGTGCCAGCGGGCCAGAGACCCAAGAGACCCAGTACTTC. Translation gives CASGPETQETQYF.

This clonotype was seen a handful of times. V usage is TRBV5-1 and J usage is TRBJ2-3, with TRBD2 matching over 10 bases. CDR1 and CDR2 (germline): SGHRS, YFSETQ. V was clipped by 2 bases and J by 1 base; unmatched bases: 7. The CDR3 spans 17 residues. In DNA form, the CDR3 reads TGCGCCAGCAGCTTCAACGGACTAGCGGAGGGCACAGATACGCAGTATTTT. This codes for CASSFNGLAEGTDTQYF.

This clonotype was recorded at least ten times. The chain joins TRBV12-3 or TRBV12-4 to TRBJ2-5, with 7 bases fitting TRBD2. The junction had 3 bases not matched to a gene; V was cut back by 2 bases and J by 0 bases. The CDR3 is made up of 15 amino acids. The DNA for the CDR3 is TGTGCCAGCAGTTTATCTAGCGGAGACCAAGAGACCCAGTACTTC. It specifies CASSLSSGDQETQYF.

The J gene is TRBJ2-7, the V gene TRBV7-9; D perhaps matches TRBD1 (6 bases). In germline, CDR1 is SEHNR, CDR2 FQNEAQ (reference sequence). Trimming removed 2 bases at V and 2 bases at J, with 10 bases between. The CDR3 has 14 amino acids. Here the CDR3 DNA reads TGTGCCAGCAGCTTACAAGGGGGTACCTACGAGCAGTACTTC. Protein sequence: CASSLQGGTYEQYF.

This clonotype was counted ten times or more. The chain links TRBV7-9 to TRBJ2-1, with 11 bases matching TRBD2. CDR1 SEHNR and CDR2 FQNEAQ come from the germline V gene (reference sequence). V dropped 6 bases and J dropped 10; count of bases not matched to a gene: 11. This CDR3 is 15 amino acids long. The CDR3 loop reads CASSLPPGLAEEQFF. The CDR3, as DNA: TGTGCCAGCAGTTTACCCCCGGGACTAGCGGAGGAGCAGTTCTTC.

The chain has TRBV20-1 and TRBJ2-2; D perhaps matches TRBD2 (6 bases). The CDR3 length is 14 residues. V shed 1 base and J shed 5 bases, with 11 bases lying between them. Per the germline V gene, CDR1 is DFQATT and CDR2 is SNEGSKA (reference sequence). The CDR3: CSARVAARTGELFF. The CDR3 DNA is TGCAGTGCTAGAGTAGCGGCTCGGACCGGGGAGCTGTTTTTT.

This clonotype occurred many times. This chain links TRBV18 with TRBJ1-5; D ambiguous. The CDR3 contains 14 residues. Germline values: CDR1 KGHSH, CDR2 LQKENI. V was shortened by 4 bases and J by 7 bases, with 14 bases between the two germline ends. This CDR3 is CASSLGISEQPQHF. The CDR3 DNA is TGTGCCAGCTCACTAGGGATCTCGGAACAGCCCCAGCATTTT.

This clonotype was found many times. This chain links TRBV5-1 with TRBJ2-3, with 10 bases that match TRBD2. Germline trimming cut 4 bases from V and 5 bases from J; bases unmatched to any gene: 10. The CDR3 covers 16 residues. The germline CDR1 and CDR2 sequences are SGHRS and YFSETQ. The CDR3 bases are TGCGCCAGCAGCCCCTTCTCTAGCGGGAGTATAGATACGCAGTATTTT. Translating it yields CASSPFSSGSIDTQYF.

This clonotype was seen once. At one boundary the junction diverges from the germline segment, which might be a read error. V gene TRBV6-1 combines with J gene TRBJ1-1; TRBD1 aligns across 7 bases. The CDR3 extends over 15 amino acids. Germline-derived CDR1 and CDR2 are MNHNS and SASEGT. The CDR3 loop reads CASSPKPRGNAEAFF. The DNA of the CDR3 is TGTGCCAGCAGCCCGAAACCCAGGGGGAACGCTGAAGCTTTCTTT.

This clonotype has a handful of counts. This sequence joins TRBV6-2 or TRBV6-3 and TRBJ1-5; D remains unclear. The V end lost 6 bases, the J end lost 5 bases, and 8 bases lay between the germline ends. CDR3 length: 12 amino acids. From germline, CDR1 is MNHEY and CDR2 SVGEGT. As DNA, the CDR3 is TGTGCCAGCAGACTGGGTCATCAGCCCCAGCATTTT. Its translation: CASRLGHQPQHF.